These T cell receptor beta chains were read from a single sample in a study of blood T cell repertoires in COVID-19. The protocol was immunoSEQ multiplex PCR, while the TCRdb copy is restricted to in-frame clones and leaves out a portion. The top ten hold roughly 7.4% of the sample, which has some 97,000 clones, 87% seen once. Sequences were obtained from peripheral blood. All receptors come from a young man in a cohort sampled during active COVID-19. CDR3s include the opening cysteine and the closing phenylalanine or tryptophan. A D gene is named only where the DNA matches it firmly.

CDR3 protein: CATSDTGTGFFEDTQYF
D gene: TRBD1
V gene: TRBV24-1

CDR3 protein: CASSLHSGGTDTQYF
D gene: -
V gene: TRBV7-2

CDR3 protein: CASSERGDHTGELFF
D gene: TRBD2
V gene: TRBV6-1

CDR3 protein: CASRTRYYGTNYEQYF
D gene: TRBD2
V gene: TRBV10-2

CDR3 protein: CASSLGGADYGYTF
D gene: -
V gene: TRBV5-1

CDR3 protein: CASRLQGYGYTF
D gene: TRBD1
V gene: TRBV6-5

CDR3 protein: CASSYSGQVTDTQYF
D gene: TRBD1
V gene: TRBV6-2/TRBV6-3

CDR3 protein: CASSLSQGPQETQYF
D gene: -
V gene: TRBV5-6

CDR3 protein: CASGTNPQETQYF
D gene: TRBD2
V gene: TRBV6-5

CDR3 protein: CASRRVSGGLSSYNEQFF
D gene: TRBD2
V gene: TRBV5-1

CDR3 protein: CASKPWDSFGNSPLHF
D gene: TRBD1
V gene: TRBV5-6

CDR3 protein: CASSSRTGENNEQFF
D gene: TRBD1
V gene: TRBV19

CDR3 protein: CASSKARGHKTGNTIYF
D gene: -
V gene: TRBV21-1

CDR3 protein: CASRTQNTEAFF
D gene: -
V gene: TRBV2

CDR3 protein: CASSPRTPSEDTDTQYF
D gene: -
V gene: TRBV11-3

CDR3 protein: CATSAGPGNTEAFF
D gene: -
V gene: TRBV15

CDR3 protein: CASSQGHQNTEAFF
D gene: -
V gene: TRBV4-2

CDR3 protein: CAWSPMGVGEQYF
D gene: -
V gene: TRBV30

CDR3 protein: CASSLEGGNTIYF
D gene: -
V gene: TRBV12-3/TRBV12-4

CDR3 protein: CASSLGTHSTYEQYF
D gene: -
V gene: TRBV5-1

CDR3 protein: CASSPVGTAISEQFF
D gene: TRBD1
V gene: TRBV18

CDR3 protein: CASSKVGTGTQGREQFF
D gene: -
V gene: TRBV21-1

CDR3 protein: CASSDEQGPYEQYF
D gene: -
V gene: TRBV6-1

CDR3 protein: CASGLPRTTLTGELFF
D gene: -
V gene: TRBV12-5

CDR3 protein: CATSRDPLAGGGEQFF
D gene: TRBD2
V gene: TRBV15

CDR3 protein: CASSDSNWTARNQPQHF
D gene: -
V gene: TRBV6-4

CDR3 protein: CASSEHLGRGETQYF
D gene: TRBD2
V gene: TRBV6-1

CDR3 protein: CASNPQGGSDTQYF
D gene: -
V gene: TRBV6-2/TRBV6-3